One and the same sample provided the 28 T cell receptor beta chains below, sequenced in a study of T cells in pancreatic ductal adenocarcinoma (dated by TCRdb to between 2016 and 2019). The library was prepared using the immunoSEQ multiplex PCR assay. TCRdb mirrors the immuneACCESS table, restricted to in-frame sequences. Some clones are absent from its copies; in checked studies, under half trace to an unresolved V gene, and the reason for the others is unknown. This sample gives more than 15,000 clones in total; 85% to 90% of them show up just once. 0.94% of the sample comes from the top ten. The pancreatic ductal adenocarcinoma patients who were selected had gone through surgery without receiving any neoadjuvant therapy. Sequenced material: PBMCs. These receptors originate from a human donor with pancreatic ductal adenocarcinoma.

The chain is built from TRBV11-3 and TRBJ2-2, with D perhaps TRBD1 (5 bases). The CDR3 spans 17 residues. The V gene's germline CDR1 is SGHNT and CDR2 YENEEA. The germline V and J ends were trimmed by 0 bases and 1 base, with 12 bases remaining between them. The CDR3 DNA is TGTGCCAGCAGCTTAGAGGGGCGGTCTAAGAACACCGGGGAGCTGTTTTTT. Translating gives CASSLEGRSKNTGELFF.

This clone was seen only once. This chain connects TRBV9 to TRBJ1-2; 7 bases line up with TRBD1. V gave up 0 bases and J gave up 4 bases; unmatched junction bases: 6. The CDR3 runs 15 residues. The V gene's germline CDR1 is SGDLS and CDR2 YYNGEE. In DNA form, the CDR3 reads TGTGCCAGCAGCGTAGGGTCGGGGACAGCCTATGGCTACACCTTC. The encoded protein is CASSVGSGTAYGYTF.

V usage is TRBV10-3 and J usage is TRBJ2-1; 9 bases are shared with TRBD2. CDR3 length equals 15 residues. Germline V gene sequence: CDR1 ENHRY, CDR2 SYGVKD. V was clipped by 11 bases and J by 4 bases; unmatched bases: 12. CDR3 coding DNA: TGTGCCGTTTCAGGGCGGGGGGGAAATTACAATGAGCAGTTCTTC. It is translated as CAVSGRGGNYNEQFF.

The rearrangement links TRBV5-1 to TRBJ1-6; TRBD1 might be the D (5 bases). Germline values: CDR1 SGHRS, CDR2 YFSETQ. Trimming shortened V by 4 bases and J by 7 bases, and 18 bases separated the two germline ends. The CDR3 runs to 16 residues. DNA of the CDR3: TGCGCCAGCAGCCGGTCGGGGGTCCTATTGAATTCACCCCTCCACTTT. Residues: CASSRSGVLLNSPLHF.

The chain employs TRBV29-1 and TRBJ2-1, with 10 bases aligning to TRBD2. Germline V lookup: CDR1 SQVTM, CDR2 ANQGSEA. The CDR3 spans 13 residues. V lost 4 bases to trimming and J lost 10 bases; unmatched junction nucleotides: 7. The chain's CDR3 is CSVGAGGLGEQFF. CDR3 DNA: TGCAGCGTTGGAGCGGGGGGGCTGGGAGAGCAGTTCTTC.

The V and J genes are TRBV28 and TRBJ2-5, with 9 nucleotides matching TRBD1. The DNA end favors TRBJ2-7, so the J call may be wrong. Germline CDR1 and CDR2: MDHEN and SYDVKM. This CDR3 region has 17 residues. The CDR3 DNA sequence: TGTGCCAGCAGTTTGGTAAACAGGGGGCGCAGGTTCAGCGAGCAGTACTTC. This gives the protein CASSLVNRGRRFSEQYF.

V gene TRBV25-1 combines with J gene TRBJ2-5, with 8 bases aligning to TRBD1. The CDR3 totals 15 residues. Germline CDR1 is MGHDK and CDR2 is SYGVNS. With V trimmed by 4 bases and J by 2 bases, 6 bases remained unmatched. The CDR3, as DNA: TGTGCCAGCAGTGCAGGGACAGGCCCACAAGAGACCCAGTACTTC. The encoded protein is CASSAGTGPQETQYF.

This sequence joins TRBV13 and TRBJ1-6, with 8 bases aligning to TRBD1. The germline CDR1 and CDR2 sequences are PRHDT and FYEKMQ (reference sequence). The V and J ends lost 5 bases and 6 bases, in that order; junction bases with no gene match: 3. The CDR3 is 14 residues long. The CDR3 region has the DNA TGTGCCAGCAGCCTGGACAGGGTTAATTCACCCCTCCACTTT. Translating it yields CASSLDRVNSPLHF.

In regard to this clone: Germline is not matched at one junction end, which may reflect a read error. The genes are TRBV7-8 and TRBJ2-5; TRBD1 aligns across 8 bases. Germline V gene lookup returns CDR1 SGHVS and CDR2 FQNEAQ. The CDR3 is made up of 11 amino acids. The CDR3 DNA is TGTGCCAGCAGCTTAGAAGGGACAGGCAACTTC. Protein sequence: CASSLEGTGNF.

The rearrangement joins TRBV5-1 to TRBJ1-2, with a tentative D call TRBD1 (6 bases). The CDR3 consists of 14 residues. The germline V gene encodes CDR1 SGHRS and CDR2 YFSETQ. Trimming took 3 bases from V and 3 from J, leaving 12 bases between them. The CDR3 is CASSYTGSDYGYTF. The CDR3 DNA follows: TGCGCCAGCAGCTATACAGGGAGCGACTATGGCTACACCTTC.

The rearrangement uses TRBV11-2 and TRBJ2-7, with 7 bases fitting TRBD1. V gave up 0 bases and J gave up 6 bases; unmatched junction bases: 5. The CDR3 is made up of 14 amino acids. The V gene's germline CDR1 is SGHAT and CDR2 FQNNGV. CDR3 sequence: CASSLEGQRGEQYF. CDR3 DNA sequence: TGTGCCAGCAGCTTAGAGGGACAGAGGGGCGAGCAGTACTTC. The variable domain in full, completed from reference TRBV11-2 and TRBJ2-7, reads EAGVAQSPRYKIIEKRQSVAFWCNPISGHATLYWYQQILGQGPKLLIQFQNNGVVDDSQLPKDRFSAERLKGVDSTLKIQPAKLEDSAVYLCASSLEGQRGEQYFGPGTRLTVT.

The V and J genes are TRBV5-1 and TRBJ1-2, with D possibly matching TRBD1 (6 bases). Germline V gene lookup returns CDR1 SGHRS and CDR2 YFSETQ. V lost 0 bases to trimming and J lost 2 bases, with 11 bases between them. The CDR3 length is 15 residues. In DNA form, the CDR3 reads TGCGCCAGCAGCTTGGATCAGGGGACGAACTATGGCTACACCTTC. Translating it yields CASSLDQGTNYGYTF.

In nucleotides, the CDR3 is TGTGCCAGCAGCCCGGGCGGGGATACGCAGTATTTT. This encodes CASSPGGDTQYF. The V and J genes are TRBV7-3 and TRBJ2-3, with a tentative D call TRBD2 (5 bases). The CDR3 spans 12 residues. The germline V gene encodes CDR1 SGHTA and CDR2 FQGTGA. The germline V and J ends were trimmed by 5 bases and 6 bases, with 9 bases remaining between them.

The chain employs TRBV27 and TRBJ1-2; 8 positions agree with TRBD1. CDR1 and CDR2 (germline): MNHEY, SMNVEV (reference sequence). The CDR3 is made up of 12 amino acids. After removal of 6 bases from V and 4 bases from J, the junction contained 1 base not matched to a gene. The CDR3 reads CASRDRVYGYTF. The DNA for the CDR3 is TGTGCCAGCAGGGACAGGGTCTATGGCTACACCTTC.

The chain is built from TRBV5-6 and TRBJ2-5; 7 bases line up with TRBD2. In germline, CDR1 is SGHDT, CDR2 YYEEEE. This CDR3 is built from 13 residues. The CDR3 nucleotides read TGTGCTACGTACACCCGGGGGGTAGAGACCCAGTACTTC. Translated: CATYTRGVETQYF.

This sequence joins TRBV29-1 and TRBJ2-5, with D maybe TRBD2 (7 bases). CDR1 and CDR2 from the germline V gene are SQVTM and ANQGSEA. Trimming took 3 bases from V and 5 from J, leaving 13 bases between them. The CDR3 sequence is 13 residues long. CDR3 protein: CSVDGGAAETQYF. CDR3 sequence (DNA): TGCAGCGTTGATGGGGGGGCCGCCGAGACCCAGTACTTC. The full variable domain, completed using reference TRBV29-1 and TRBJ2-5, is SAVISQKPSRDICQRGTSLTIQCQVDSQVTMMFWYRQQPGQSLTLIATANQGSEATYESGFVIDKFPISRPNLTFSTLTVSNMSPEDSSIYLCSVDGGAAETQYFGPGTRLLVL.

The chain employs TRBV9 and TRBJ2-1; weak D call: TRBD2 (7 bases). This CDR3 spans 16 amino acids. The germline gives CDR1 SGDLS, CDR2 YYNGEE. Trimming left V 3 bases short and J 0 bases short, with 13 bases between. CDR3 DNA: TGTGCCAGCAGCGCGGAGGGAGGGGGCTCCTACAATGAGCAGTTCTTC. This sequence encodes CASSAEGGGSYNEQFF.

This clone has just one count. The rearrangement links TRBV7-2 to TRBJ2-5, with 9 positions matching TRBD1. This CDR3 is built from 17 residues. Germline CDR1 SGHTA, CDR2 FQGNSA. V gave up 1 base and J gave up 3 bases; unmatched junction bases: 9. The CDR3 is CASSLVSGGQGEETQYF. CDR3 nucleotides: TGTGCCAGCAGCTTAGTTTCTGGGGGACAGGGTGAAGAGACCCAGTACTTC.

The chain joins TRBV5-1 to TRBJ1-5, with 7 bases that match TRBD1. The CDR3 has 15 amino acids. J was trimmed by 5 bases and V by 2 bases; bases with no gene match: 7. Germline values: CDR1 SGHRS, CDR2 YFSETQ. The CDR3 coding sequence is TGCGCCAGCAGCTTACAGACAGGGATTGATCAGCCCCAGCATTTT. Its translation: CASSLQTGIDQPQHF. Together with reference TRBV5-1 and TRBJ1-5, the CDR3 gives the full variable domain: KAGVTQTPRYLIKTRGQQVTLSCSPISGHRSVSWYQQTPGQGLQFLFEYFSETQRNKGNFPGRFSGRQFSNSRSEMNVSTLELGDSALYLCASSLQTGIDQPQHFGDGTRLSIL.

The rearrangement links TRBV28 to TRBJ1-6, with D maybe TRBD1 (6 bases). Germline assignment: CDR1 MDHEN and CDR2 SYDVKM. The V gene lost 3 bases and the J gene lost 8 bases, with 11 bases spanning the gap. The CDR3 is made up of 14 amino acids. Here the CDR3 DNA reads TGTGCCAGCAGTTTGCGGGGGGCATATTCACCCCTCCACTTT. Its protein is CASSLRGAYSPLHF.

CDR3 sequence (DNA): TGTGCCTGGAGTGTACGTCAGGGCCTCGGGAAACTGTTTTTT. Translation: CAWSVRQGLGKLFF. This chain joins TRBV30 and TRBJ1-4; weak D call: TRBD1 (5 bases). The CDR3 has 14 residues. CDR1 is GTSNPN, CDR2 SVGIG, per germline (reference sequence). V was trimmed by 0 bases and J by 11 bases, leaving 16 bases between them.

The chain employs TRBV28 and TRBJ1-5; no reliable D call. The CDR3 totals 14 residues. From germline, CDR1 is MDHEN and CDR2 SYDVKM. Trimming took off 2 bases at V and 4 bases at J, with 9 bases between the two ends. CDR3 in amino acids: CASSLPGGNQPQHF. Here the CDR3 DNA reads TGTGCCAGCAGTTTACCGGGAGGGAATCAGCCCCAGCATTTT.

This clone was counted a single time. The gene calls are TRBV11-2 and TRBJ2-2, with 8 bases that match TRBD2. The CDR3 extends over 15 amino acids. V gave up 5 bases and J gave up 9 bases; unmatched junction bases: 11. Germline loops: CDR1 SGHAT, CDR2 FQNNGV. The CDR3 DNA follows: TGTGCCAGCAGCCTGGGACTAAGCGGGGGTAGGGAGCTGTTTTTT. Its translation: CASSLGLSGGRELFF. Full variable domain (rest looked up from reference TRBV11-2 and TRBJ2-2): EAGVAQSPRYKIIEKRQSVAFWCNPISGHATLYWYQQILGQGPKLLIQFQNNGVVDDSQLPKDRFSAERLKGVDSTLKIQPAKLEDSAVYLCASSLGLSGGRELFFGEGSRLTVL.

The chain couples TRBV19 to TRBJ1-4; weak D call: TRBD1 (5 bases). Germline-derived CDR1 and CDR2 are LNHDA and SQIVND (reference sequence). The CDR3 runs to 13 residues. With 3 bases removed from V and 5 bases from J, the gap between germline ends came to 7 bases. CDR3 sequence reads: CASSISGNEKLFF. CDR3 in DNA: TGTGCCAGTAGTATTTCAGGGAATGAAAAACTGTTTTTT.

The chain uses TRBV7-2 and TRBJ1-1; TRBD1 matches 9 bases. V lost 0 bases to trimming and J lost 4 bases; unmatched junction nucleotides: 3. Germline-derived CDR1 and CDR2 are SGHTA and FQGNSA. The CDR3 runs 15 residues. Here the CDR3 DNA reads TGTGCCAGCAGCTTAGCAGGACAGGGGATCACTGAAGCTTTCTTT. Protein: CASSLAGQGITEAFF.

The CDR3 region is CASSAGGSSYNEQFF. The CDR3 region has the DNA TGTGCCAGCAGTGCGGGGGGTAGCTCCTACAATGAGCAGTTCTTC. The chain recombines TRBV9 with TRBJ2-1, with 8 bases lining up with TRBD2. Unmatched junction bases numbered 4, after V lost 5 bases and J lost 0 bases. Germline values: CDR1 SGDLS, CDR2 YYNGEE. The CDR3 runs 15 residues.

The chain links TRBV29-1 to TRBJ2-5; 9 nucleotides align to TRBD2. The CDR3 has 14 amino acids. The ends lost 3 bases at V and 4 bases at J; junction bases unmatched: 6. Germline CDR1 and CDR2: SQVTM and ANQGSEA. CDR3 loop: CSVDERGVRETQYF. As DNA, the CDR3 is TGCAGCGTTGACGAGCGGGGGGTGCGAGAGACCCAGTACTTC.

The gene calls are TRBV27 and TRBJ2-1, with a possible D match to TRBD1 (6 bases). V gave up 8 bases and J gave up 3 bases, with 17 bases separating them. Germline values: CDR1 MNHEY, CDR2 SMNVEV (reference sequence). CDR3 length: 15 amino acids. The CDR3 reads CASATYEQGYNEQFF. CDR3 nucleotide sequence: TGTGCCAGCGCTACCTACGAACAGGGCTACAATGAGCAGTTCTTC.